This TCR beta chain appears in the sequencing data of a study of T cells in Graves' hyperthyroidism and ophthalmopathy (dated by TCRdb to about 2019). In terms of the full investigation: Peripheral blood samples were taken at the time of initial diagnosis, prior to any treatment. To identify TCR V-J signatures that set the groups apart, the researchers used a discovery cohort of about a hundred patients, made up of fewer than 50 with Graves' ophthalmopathy and 57 with stable Graves' hyperthyroidism. Prospective prediction of ophthalmopathy was tested in an independent validation cohort consisting of some 20 hyperthyroidism patients and around 16 patients who later progressed to ophthalmopathy. The 95 to 100 discovery patients were randomly split 7:3 into training and test sets. Thyroid tissue and blood T-cell repertoires from over 5 Graves' hyperthyroidism patients were also compared in the study. After sampling, hyperthyroidism patients received methimazole starting at 30 mg daily, and ophthalmopathy patients received high-dose intravenous methylprednisolone. The paper reports TCR Vbeta CDR3 sequencing of 135 peripheral blood samples: 43 ophthalmopathy, 75 to 80 hyperthyroidism and around 17 progressor patients.

Amplification of TCR beta CDR3 regions was carried out from RNA transcripts. The TCR CDR3 was subjected to a first round of RT-PCR using the HTBI primer set and the Qiagen OneStep RT-PCR kit. A second multiplex PCR round built the libraries, followed by size selection and purification. Sequencing of the libraries was done on an Illumina HiSeq2000 using paired-end 100 bp reads. Per the source publication's procedure: Raw data were processed with SOAPnuke, discarding reads with adapters, uncalled bases, mean Phred below 15, or no exact constant-primer or identifier match. COPE v1.2.5 was used to merge high-quality paired reads, and clonotypes were defined as unique nucleotide sequences. MiTCR v1.1 was used to align clonotypes to the IMGT TRBV, TRBD and TRBJ reference segments. Analysis was restricted to V-J combinations with a frequency above 0.0001, which covered approximately 99% of repertoires. The TCS score was defined as the ratio of F50 (clonal expansion) to E x V (chaos), calculated using BLOSUM62-based TCRdist between CDR3 peptides within each V-J. Welch's t-statistics and random forest reduced 450 to 600 V-J features to 10 to 15, which were used in a naive Bayes classifier (R e1071). TCRdb took the public reads, trimmed them with fastp at Q25, ran MiXCR for clone calling and kept in-frame beta chains. When rows share a CDR3 protein, they turn into one entry using the most common DNA and genes. The V and J calls, along with clone size, are taken from TCRdb and not from the paper's own processing. For this sample the table gives hundreds of thousands of distinct CDR3 sequences, of which about 14% were detected only once. The ten largest clones capture roughly an eighth of the sample.

Trimming at the junction amounts to 0 bases on V and 7 bases on J, and the germline ends lie 7 bases apart. The CDR3 runs 12 amino acids, cysteine and phenylalanine included. The CDR3 DNA has 36 bases and is translated from base 1. Based on the germline V gene, the CDR1 and CDR2 sequences are ENHRY and SYGVKD. Only a few counts were recorded for this clonotype. This receptor's antigen is unknown. One base away there is no much larger clone; base qualities are not given. The research as a whole found: Most expanded thyroid clonotypes (frequency above 0.001) were also detected in blood, a finding suggesting that blood repertoires may reflect thyroid immune responses. Ophthalmopathy was separated from stable hyperthyroidism by a 13 V-J signature model, with just over 85% sensitivity and just over 81% specificity obtained in cross-validation and 80%/75% obtained in testing. During validation, the model predicted progression to ophthalmopathy a median of around 7 months ahead of onset, with almost 71% sensitivity and almost 75% specificity. Sample size was not statistically predetermined, and blinding of investigators to group allocation was not performed.

Ophthalmopathy patients had moderately to severely active disease, Clinical Activity Score of at least 3, NOSPECS grade of at least 4, and duration under 3 months. The study excluded patients with uncontrolled infections, other autoimmune diseases, pregnancy or lactation. Diagnoses were established on the basis of clinical symptoms, serum thyroxine and TRAb, thyroid ultrasound, and orbital computed tomography. PBMCs were isolated from 7.5 to 10 ml of fresh peripheral blood by Ficoll-Paque density gradient centrifugation. Trizol reagent was used to extract total RNA, and RNA quality was then checked on an Agilent 2100 Bioanalyzer.

Sequencing used blood. The sequence derives from a woman between 45 and 60 years old with Graves' ophthalmopathy. Recombination linked TRBV10-3 to TRBJ2-7, with the D gene not confidently named. Here is the DNA: TGTGCCATCAGTGAGTCGAAGCCTGAGCAGTACTTC. Translated, it reads CAISESKPEQYF.